This TCR beta chain was documented in a study of blood T cell repertoires in COVID-19. Study details: From the United States, Italy and Spain came samples of acute and convalescent COVID-19. Sample material is recorded as cDNA or gDNA derived from T cells, B-cell-depleted T cells, or PBMCs.

As processed by the authors: Scientists estimated how many nucleated cells there were by amplifying reference gene primers. Method: immunoSEQ multiplex PCR; TCRdb's copy keeps in-frame clones and lacks some. V, J and clone size are those of that table, while D and trimming were read from the DNA. The table shows some 140,000 clones, with approximately 79% occurring only once. Per the germline V gene, CDR1 is MNHEY and CDR2 is SVGEGT. V shed 4 bases, J shed 10 bases, and the junction held 10 bases outside the gene matches. The CDR3 contains 14 residues. Sequenced: peripheral blood. The V call is TRBV6-2 or TRBV6-3, the J call TRBJ2-1; 7 bases agree with TRBD1. The clonotype comes from a man aged 60 to 69 with acute or convalescent COVID-19. The CDR3 reads CASSWSGSTGEQFF. The CDR3 DNA is TGTGCCAGCAGTTGGTCAGGGTCGACAGGGGAGCAGTTCTTC.